Listed below are T cell receptor beta chains from one sample, sequenced in a study of cytomegalovirus exposure and HLA in healthy donors. The data were produced by immunoSEQ multiplex PCR, yet TCRdb's version contains in-frame clones alone and is incomplete. The top ten clones hold 1.5% to 2% of a sample with about 110,000 clones, about 90% of them seen once. The sequenced sample was PBMCs. These receptors all stem from a middle-aged man in good health and CMV-seronegative. Each CDR3 is given with its conserved first and last residue. D genes are given only for firm matches. Size values are once, few and many counts, or a class for expanded clones, and some rows have none.

d_gene	v_gene	j_gene	abundance	CDR3aa	CDR3nt
TRBD1	TRBV19	TRBJ1-5	.	CASSMGGRQGTGSNQPQHF	TGTGCCAGTAGTATGGGGGGTCGACAGGGGACGGGGAGCAATCAGCCCCAGCATTTT
TRBD1	TRBV5-1	TRBJ1-2	.	CASSLGTGGNYGYTF	TGCGCCAGCAGCTTGGGTACAGGGGGCAACTATGGCTACACCTTC
TRBD1	TRBV7-3	TRBJ1-2	few	CASSPTSGTGEGYTF	TGTGCCAGCAGCCCGACCTCCGGGACAGGGGAAGGCTACACCTTC
TRBD1	TRBV10-3	TRBJ1-1	.	CAIQTGGGTEAFF	TGTGCCATCCAGACAGGGGGCGGCACTGAAGCTTTCTTT
TRBD2	TRBV6-5	TRBJ2-3	.	CASKLSGGPTDTQYF	TGTGCCAGCAAACTTAGCGGGGGCCCCACAGATACGCAGTATTTT
.	TRBV6-5	TRBJ2-2	.	CASSYFTVNTGELFF	TGTGCCAGCAGTTACTTTACGGTGAACACCGGGGAGCTGTTTTTT
TRBD2	TRBV29-1	TRBJ2-7	once	CSVESGRQNSYEQYF	TGCAGCGTTGAAAGCGGGAGACAGAACTCCTACGAGCAGTACTTC
.	TRBV27	TRBJ1-4	.	CASSLAVMEKLFF	TGTGCCAGCAGTTTGGCGGTGATGGAAAAACTGTTTTTT
.	TRBV5-5	TRBJ1-5	.	CASSLEVWEANQPQHF	TGTGCCAGCAGCTTGGAAGTTTGGGAGGCCAATCAGCCCCAGCATTTT
TRBD2	TRBV7-3	TRBJ2-1	.	CASSTGGEQFF	TGTGCCAGCAGCACGGGAGGGGAGCAGTTCTTC
TRBD1	TRBV7-9	TRBJ2-7	.	CASSNTGTGVYEQYF	TGTGCCAGCAGTAATACCGGGACAGGGGTCTACGAGCAGTACTTC
TRBD2	TRBV5-4	TRBJ2-5	.	CASSRERGGLTQYF	TGTGCCAGCAGCAGGGAACGGGGGGGCCTGACCCAGTACTTC
.	TRBV2	TRBJ2-5	.	CASAGVQETQYF	TGTGCCAGTGCAGGGGTCCAAGAGACCCAGTACTTC
.	TRBV4-1	TRBJ2-1	.	CASSQERDNEQFF	TGCGCCAGCAGCCAAGAACGAGACAATGAGCAGTTCTTC
TRBD1	TRBV4-3	TRBJ1-1	.	CASSVTGTGDTEAFF	TGCGCCAGCAGCGTCACCGGGACAGGAGACACTGAAGCTTTCTTT
.	TRBV5-4	TRBJ2-7	few	CASSLTGEQYF	TGTGCCAGCAGCTTAACCGGCGAGCAGTACTTC
.	TRBV11-3	TRBJ2-5	.	CASSLDGRDETQYF	TGTGCCAGCAGCTTAGACGGGCGGGACGAGACCCAGTACTTC
.	TRBV4-3	TRBJ1-1	.	CASSYRQNTEAFF	TGCGCCAGCAGTTACCGACAAAACACTGAAGCTTTCTTT
.	TRBV5-1	TRBJ2-1	few	CASSLDYRSSYNEQFF	TGCGCCAGCAGCCTGGACTACAGGAGCTCCTACAATGAGCAGTTCTTC
TRBD1	TRBV6-5	TRBJ2-5	once	CASRADRLYQETQYF	TGTGCCAGCAGGGCGGACAGGCTGTACCAAGAGACCCAGTACTTC
.	TRBV29-1	TRBJ1-5	.	CSVEAGPDQPQHF	TGCAGCGTTGAAGCAGGGCCCGATCAGCCCCAGCATTTT
TRBD2	TRBV29-1	TRBJ2-5	.	CSVVPSGGRLETQYF	TGCAGCGTCGTACCCAGCGGGGGACGTTTGGAGACCCAGTACTTC
TRBD1	TRBV6-1	TRBJ1-1	.	CASSRTGENTEAFF	TGTGCCAGCAGTCGGACAGGCGAGAACACTGAAGCTTTCTTT
TRBD1	TRBV6-5	TRBJ1-2	.	CASSRTGDLYGYTF	TGTGCCAGCAGTCGGACAGGGGACCTCTATGGCTACACCTTC
.	TRBV27	TRBJ1-5	.	CASSLGGVVNQPQHF	TGTGCCAGCAGTTTAGGCGGGGTTGTGAATCAGCCCCAGCATTTT
.	TRBV11-2	TRBJ1-1	.	CASSLGQLNTEAFF	TGTGCCAGCAGCTTAGGACAGTTGAACACTGAAGCTTTCTTT
TRBD1	TRBV18	TRBJ1-1	.	CASSLTGQGTEAFF	TGTGCCAGCTCACTCACGGGACAGGGCACTGAAGCTTTCTTT
.	TRBV5-8	TRBJ2-3	.	CASSGIWTDVGTDTQYF	TGTGCCAGCAGCGGAATATGGACAGACGTCGGCACAGATACGCAGTATTTT
.	TRBV5-1	TRBJ1-3	.	CASSLEGTTGNTIYF	TGCGCCAGCAGCTTGGAGGGGACAACTGGAAACACCATATATTTT
.	TRBV19	TRBJ1-2	once	CASQFNYGYTF	TGTGCCAGTCAGTTTAACTATGGCTACACCTTC
.	TRBV29-1	TRBJ1-5	.	CSVAIGKDNQPQHF	TGCAGCGTTGCGATCGGGAAGGACAATCAGCCCCAGCATTTT
.	TRBV28	TRBJ2-2	.	CASSLRRTGELFF	TGTGCCAGCAGTTTGAGGCGGACCGGGGAGCTGTTTTTT
TRBD1	TRBV30	TRBJ1-4	.	CAWSGQGSAKLFF	TGTGCCTGGAGTGGACAGGGGTCGGCAAAACTGTTTTTT
.	TRBV7-6	TRBJ2-7	.	CASSSDTIPYEQYF	TGTGCCAGCAGCTCGGACACTATACCCTACGAGCAGTACTTC
.	TRBV7-9	TRBJ2-3	.	CASSPYSADTQYF	TGTGCCAGCAGCCCATATTCGGCAGATACGCAGTATTTT
TRBD2	TRBV27	TRBJ2-1	few	CASSLGEGIQRFPNNEQFF	TGTGCCAGCAGTTTAGGGGAGGGAATCCAACGATTTCCCAACAATGAGCAGTTCTTC
TRBD1	TRBV6-1	TRBJ2-5	.	CASSELWGQGVETQYF	TGTGCCAGCAGTGAACTGTGGGGACAGGGGGTCGAGACCCAGTACTTC
.	TRBV2	TRBJ1-1	.	CASSKETANTEAFF	TGTGCCAGCAGTAAGGAGACGGCGAACACTGAAGCTTTCTTT
.	TRBV7-6	TRBJ1-1	.	CASSRAEAEAFF	TGTGCCAGCAGCCGGGCGGAGGCTGAAGCTTTCTTT
.	TRBV5-1	TRBJ1-2	.	CASSLAGRSTNYGYTF	TGCGCCAGCAGCTTGGCCGGTCGGAGTACTAACTATGGCTACACCTTC
.	TRBV7-9	TRBJ1-5	.	CASSLWAGEGQPQHF	TGTGCCAGCAGCTTATGGGCAGGGGAAGGTCAGCCCCAGCATTTT
.	TRBV2	TRBJ1-1	.	CASRDAGGVGAEAFF	TGTGCCAGCAGGGACGCCGGGGGGGTAGGCGCTGAAGCTTTCTTT